A selection of T cell receptor beta chains follows, all from one sample in a study of CD8 T cells in Susac syndrome. From the immunoSEQ multiplex PCR reads, TCRdb called clonotypes with MiXCR, one entry per CDR3 protein. The sample contains around 200,000 distinct CDR3 sequences, 85% to 95% of which appear only once. Material: CD4+ T cells from PBMCs. The receptors shown here come from a human donor in good health. Both conserved end residues are part of each CDR3. The D gene is left open where the match is weak.

J,D,V,DNA,CDR3
TRBJ2-3,TRBD1,TRBV6-5,TGTGCCAGCAATCCGACAGGGGGACGCCCAGATACGCAGTATTTT,CASNPTGGRPDTQYF
TRBJ2-5,.,TRBV10-3,TGTGCCATCACCCCTGGGGCCCAAGAGACCCAGTACTTC,CAITPGAQETQYF
TRBJ2-1,.,TRBV2,TGTGCCAGCAGTGACATCAAACCGGATGATGGGTTCTTC,CASSDIKPDDGFF
TRBJ2-2,.,TRBV14,TGTGCCAGCAGCCAATCGGGGACGAACACCGGGGAGCTGTTTTTT,CASSQSGTNTGELFF
TRBJ1-5,.,TRBV20-1,TGCAGTGCTTTCCCCCTCGCCGGGTCCGACCAGCCCCAGCATTTT,CSAFPLAGSDQPQHF
TRBJ1-4,.,TRBV7-9,TGTGCCAGCAGCCTCTTAGCGGGCAATGAAAAACTGTTTTTT,CASSLLAGNEKLFF
TRBJ1-2,.,TRBV19,TGTGCCAGTAACTCTAACAGGGCTAGCCGTGGCTACACCTTC,CASNSNRASRGYTF
TRBJ2-7,.,TRBV3-1,TGTGCCAGCAGCCAGAATCAGGGCTACGAGCAGTACTTC,CASSQNQGYEQYF
TRBJ2-3,.,TRBV20-1,TGCAGTGCTCCTACAGGAGCCAACACAGATACGCAGTATTTT,CSAPTGANTDTQYF
TRBJ1-2,TRBD1,TRBV7-9,TGTGCCAGCAGCTTCGGACAGGGTGCTAACTATGGCTACACCTTC,CASSFGQGANYGYTF
TRBJ1-2,.,TRBV6-4,TGTGCCAGCAGTGACTCCCGTGGATTGGGGGGAGAGTATGGCTACACCTTC,CASSDSRGLGGEYGYTF
TRBJ2-1,TRBD2,TRBV7-6,TGTGCCAGCAGCTTAGCGCGGCTAGCGGGGGAGCAGTTCTTC,CASSLARLAGEQFF
TRBJ2-2,TRBD2,TRBV30,TGTGCCTGGACTCCGCGACTAGCGGGAGCCGGGGAGCTGTTTTTT,CAWTPRLAGAGELFF
TRBJ2-3,TRBD1,TRBV28,TGTGCCAGCAACCAACAGGGGGATACGCAGTATTTT,CASNQQGDTQYF
TRBJ1-4,.,TRBV3-1,TGTGCCAGCAGCCAACTAACACAAGATGAAAAACTGTTTTTT,CASSQLTQDEKLFF
TRBJ2-3,TRBD1,TRBV19,TGTGCCAGTAGTATGGTGTCAGGGGGCGGTGTAGATACGCAGTATTTT,CASSMVSGGGVDTQYF
TRBJ1-1,.,TRBV4-3,TGCGCCAGCAGCCAAGATATCATGACAGAGCGAGCTTTCTTT,CASSQDIMTERAFF
TRBJ2-6,.,TRBV4-3,TGCGCCAGCAGCCAAGATTCAGACATCCCTTCCAACGTCCTGACTTTC,CASSQDSDIPSNVLTF
TRBJ1-6,TRBD1,TRBV20-1,TGCAGTGCTAGTTTGGACAGGGAGAATTCACCCCTCCACTTT,CSASLDRENSPLHF
TRBJ2-7,.,TRBV27,TGTGCCAGCAGTTTGAAACAGTTCCCCTACGAGCAGTACTTC,CASSLKQFPYEQYF